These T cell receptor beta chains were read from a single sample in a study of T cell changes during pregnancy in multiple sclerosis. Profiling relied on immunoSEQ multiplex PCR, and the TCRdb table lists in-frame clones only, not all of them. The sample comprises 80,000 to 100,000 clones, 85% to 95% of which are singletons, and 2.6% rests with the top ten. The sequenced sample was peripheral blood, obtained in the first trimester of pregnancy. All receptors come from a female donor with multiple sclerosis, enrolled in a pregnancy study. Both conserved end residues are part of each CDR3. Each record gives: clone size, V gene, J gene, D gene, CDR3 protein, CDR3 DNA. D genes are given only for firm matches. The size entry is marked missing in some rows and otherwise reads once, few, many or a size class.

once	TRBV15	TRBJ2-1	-	CATSRPDRLSEQFF	TGTGCCACCAGCAGACCCGACAGATTGAGTGAGCAGTTCTTC
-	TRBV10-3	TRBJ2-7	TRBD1	CAISVMTGAPYEQYF	TGTGCCATCAGTGTAATGACAGGGGCCCCCTACGAGCAGTACTTC
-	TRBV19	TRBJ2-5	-	CASSPQTRDIETQYF	TGTGCCAGTAGTCCTCAAACAAGGGACATAGAGACCCAGTACTTC
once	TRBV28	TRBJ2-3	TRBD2	CASSLPGLAGYPDTQYF	TGTGCCAGCAGTTTACCGGGACTAGCGGGATATCCAGATACGCAGTATTTT
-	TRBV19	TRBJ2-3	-	CASTFPDPSGRQYF	TGTGCCAGTACCTTCCCGGACCCTAGTGGGAGGCAGTATTTT
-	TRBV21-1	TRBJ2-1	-	CASASPTTGDEQFF	TGTGCCAGCGCCAGCCCCACCACGGGTGATGAGCAGTTCTTC
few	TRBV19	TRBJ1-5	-	CASRDSRQPQHF	TGTGCCAGTAGGGACAGTCGTCAGCCCCAGCATTTT
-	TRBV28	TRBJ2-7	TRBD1	CASSYRDRGYEQYF	TGTGCCAGCAGCTACCGGGACAGAGGCTACGAGCAGTACTTC
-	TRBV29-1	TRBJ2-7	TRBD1	CSVTGQGRNEQYF	TGCAGCGTAACTGGACAGGGGAGGAACGAGCAGTACTTC
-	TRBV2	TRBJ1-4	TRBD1	CASIGDRAEKLFF	TGTGCCAGCATTGGGGACAGGGCTGAAAAACTGTTTTTT
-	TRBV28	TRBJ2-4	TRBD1	CASSSGTGGLSKNIQYF	TGTGCCAGCAGTTCTGGGACAGGGGGCCTATCCAAAAACATTCAGTACTTC
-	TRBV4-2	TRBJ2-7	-	CASSLLKDSSYEQYF	TGTGCCAGCAGCCTTCTGAAGGACAGTTCCTACGAGCAGTACTTC
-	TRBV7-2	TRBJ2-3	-	CASKLSGLSDTQYF	TGTGCCAGCAAACTTAGTGGGCTGTCAGATACGCAGTATTTT
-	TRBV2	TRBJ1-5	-	CASTVTRFSSHF	TGTGCCAGCACGGTGACCCGTTTTTCTAGTCATTTT
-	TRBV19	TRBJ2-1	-	CASSMGLSNEQFF	TGTGCCAGTAGCATGGGACTCTCCAATGAGCAGTTCTTC
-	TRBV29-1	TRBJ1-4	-	CSVARGSGEKLFF	TGCAGCGTGGCCAGGGGATCAGGTGAAAAACTGTTTTTT
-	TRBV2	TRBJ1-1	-	CASNRGAGRNTEAFF	TGTGCCAGCAACCGGGGGGCAGGGAGGAACACTGAAGCTTTCTTT
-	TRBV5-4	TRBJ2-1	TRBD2	CASSSSGRDEQFF	TGTGCCAGCAGCTCCAGCGGGAGAGATGAGCAGTTCTTC
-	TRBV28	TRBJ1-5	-	CASSRGNQPQHF	TGTGCCAGCAGCCGGGGGAATCAGCCCCAGCATTTT
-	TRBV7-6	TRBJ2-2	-	CASSVKGDTGELFF	TGTGCCAGCAGTGTAAAGGGGGACACCGGGGAGCTGTTTTTT
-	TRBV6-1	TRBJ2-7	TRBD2	CASRLAGDSYEQYF	TGTGCCAGTCGACTAGCGGGAGACTCCTACGAGCAGTACTTC
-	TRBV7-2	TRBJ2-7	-	CASSSFGGSSYEQYF	TGTGCCAGCAGCTCGTTTGGGGGGAGCTCCTACGAGCAGTACTTC
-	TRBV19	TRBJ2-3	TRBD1	CASTPTGGYDTQYF	TGTGCCAGTACCCCGACAGGGGGTTACGATACGCAGTATTTT
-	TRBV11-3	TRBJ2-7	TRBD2	CASSPLAGRDEQYF	TGTGCCAGCAGCCCCCTAGCGGGACGCGACGAGCAGTACTTC
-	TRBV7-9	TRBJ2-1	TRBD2	CASSFRLAGVNEQFF	TGTGCCAGCAGCTTCAGGCTAGCGGGAGTCAATGAGCAGTTCTTC
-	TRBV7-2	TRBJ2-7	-	CASSVNPGQVRNEQYF	TGTGCCAGCAGCGTCAACCCGGGACAAGTCAGAAACGAGCAGTACTTC
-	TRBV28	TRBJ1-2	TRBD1	CASRAWGQRLVYGYTF	TGTGCCAGCAGGGCCTGGGGACAGCGGCTCGTCTATGGCTACACCTTC
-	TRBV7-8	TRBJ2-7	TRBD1	CASSFMGDRDSYEQYF	TGTGCCAGCAGCTTTATGGGGGACAGAGACTCCTACGAGCAGTACTTC
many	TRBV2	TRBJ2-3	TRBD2	CASSDFGAPLAGATDTQYF	TGTGCCAGCAGTGATTTCGGGGCACCCCTAGCGGGAGCCACAGATACGCAGTATTTT
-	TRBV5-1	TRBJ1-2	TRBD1	CASSLQTGIGGYTF	TGCGCCAGCAGCCTTCAGACAGGGATAGGTGGCTACACCTTC
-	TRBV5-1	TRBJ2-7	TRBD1	CASSQGQGKVYEQYF	TGCGCCAGCAGCCAGGGACAGGGGAAAGTTTACGAGCAGTACTTC
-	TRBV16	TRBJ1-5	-	CASSGSRVVGSNQPQHF	TGTGCCAGCAGCGGCAGCAGGGTGGTCGGGAGCAATCAGCCCCAGCATTTT
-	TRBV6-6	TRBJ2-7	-	CASSTTTKGIRYEQYF	TGTGCCAGCAGTACAACGACCAAGGGGATCAGGTACGAGCAGTACTTC
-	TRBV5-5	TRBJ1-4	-	CASSYGTWASEKLFF	TGTGCCAGCAGCTACGGGACTTGGGCGAGTGAAAAACTGTTTTTT
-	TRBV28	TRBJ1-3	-	CASSNEEYSGNTIYF	TGTGCCAGCAGTAACGAAGAGTACTCTGGAAACACCATATATTTT
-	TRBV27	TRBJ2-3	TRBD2	CASSSGTSVDTQYF	TGTGCCAGCAGTTCGGGGACTAGCGTTGATACGCAGTATTTT
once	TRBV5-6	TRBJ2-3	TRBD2	CASSLGLAGGSGTQYF	TGTGCCAGCAGCTTGGGGCTAGCGGGAGGGTCGGGTACGCAGTATTTT